This T cell receptor beta chain emerged from a study of CXCR3-negative and CXCR3-positive naive CD8 T cells. On this clonotype itself: Its antigen is unknown.

Findings and caveats of the study: Against CXCR3-negative naive cells, CXCR3-positive naive cells showed more hydrophobic TRB CDR3s. Naive cells, whether CXCR3-negative or CXCR3-positive, had similar TRBV-TRBJ usage, while memory cells differed.

With UMI labels, 5' RACE was used to prepare the TRB cDNA libraries. With the 5' RACE reads reprocessed, TCRdb shows one record per CDR3 protein and no DNA. The table for this sample gives over 95,000 distinct CDR3 sequences. CDR3 length: 19 amino acids. This TCR derives from a human donor in good health. Some clones in this sample may be carry-over from other donors' samples. The sequencing input was naive CXCR3+ CD8+ T cells from blood. The subset denotes: CD45RO-CCR7+CD27+CD95- naive CD8+ T cells expressing CXCR3 (TNR3+). The chain links TRBV12-3 or TRBV12-4 to TRBJ2-3; TCRdb's D call of TRBD1 is untestable without DNA. This CDR3 reads CASSHPLPTGTGSADTQYF.